These 20 T cell receptor beta chains share one sample of origin, sequenced in a study of CD8 T cells in ankylosing spondylitis. Using its own MiXCR run on the 5' RACE reads, TCRdb lists one record per CDR3 protein. This sample has 500,000 or so distinct CDR3 sequences, with 5.3% found just once. No antigen is known for these receptors. Study outcomes and limitations: Apparently characteristic of ankylosing spondylitis blood was a TCR beta motif (eight highly homologous variants).

Input material: blood, either unsorted or a sorted T cell fraction (not recorded which). Receptors were obtained from a male donor with ankylosing spondylitis.

The chain couples TRBV5-1 to TRBJ1-1, with 7 bases aligning to TRBD1. After removal of 3 bases from V and 2 bases from J, the junction contained 10 bases not matched to a gene. CDR1 and CDR2 from the germline V gene are SGHRS and YFSETQ. This CDR3 has 16 amino acids. DNA of the CDR3: TGCGCCAGCAGCTCTTGGGGAGACAGGGAAAACACTGAAGCTTTCTTT. It codes for CASSSWGDRENTEAFF.

This clonotype was seen repeatedly, ten times or more. The chain combines TRBV3-1 with TRBJ2-1; 7 bases are a match to TRBD1. The CDR3 runs 13 residues. V was clipped by 3 bases and J by 9 bases; unmatched bases: 5. Germline CDR1 is LGHDT and CDR2 is YNNKEL (reference sequence). The CDR3 bases are TGTGCCAGCAGCCACCAGGGGGAAGGTGAGCAGTTCTTC. It specifies CASSHQGEGEQFF.

This clonotype was recorded at least ten times. The V gene is TRBV10-3, the J gene TRBJ2-5; the match to TRBD2 covers 12 bases. Germline V CDR1 and CDR2: ENHRY, SYGVKD. The V segment lost 0 bases and the J segment 2 bases; nucleotides outside the gene matches: 10. The CDR3 totals 19 residues. The CDR3 DNA reads as TGTGCCATCAGTGAGTCGACGTCTAGCGGGAGGGGAAGGCAAGAGACCCAGTACTTC. Translating gives CAISESTSSGRGRQETQYF.

This chain links TRBV4-3 with TRBJ1-6; D is unclear. This CDR3 has 13 amino acids. Trimming took 0 bases from V and 12 from J, leaving 9 bases between them. Germline V lookup: CDR1 LGHNA, CDR2 YSLEER. The DNA of the CDR3 is TGCGCCAGCAGCCAAGAGGGTCGGGGACCCCTCCACTTT. Its translation: CASSQEGRGPLHF.

This clonotype was detected many times. This chain joins TRBV5-6 and TRBJ2-7, with a weak D call TRBD1 (5 bases). V lost 4 bases, J lost 5 bases, and 10 bases lay in between. Germline loops: CDR1 SGHDT, CDR2 YYEEEE. This CDR3 has 12 residues. The CDR3 DNA sequence: TGTGCCAGCAGCCCGGACAAGCACGAGCAGTACTTC. It is translated as CASSPDKHEQYF.

The table lists this clonotype with many counts. The chain combines TRBV10-2 with TRBJ1-5; tentative D call: TRBD1 (6 bases). In germline, CDR1 is WSHSY, CDR2 SAAADI. Deletions cut 2 bases from V and 0 bases from J, with 11 bases between. This CDR3 region has 16 residues. The CDR3 sequence is CASSERGSYSNQPQHF. CDR3 bases: TGCGCCAGCAGTGAGAGGGGGTCCTATAGCAATCAGCCCCAGCATTTT.

This clonotype was counted ten times or more. The chain couples TRBV10-3 to TRBJ1-6; possible D gene TRBD1, 5 bases. Trimming removed 3 bases from V and 5 bases from J, with 8 bases in between. Germline V lookup: CDR1 ENHRY, CDR2 SYGVKD. CDR3 length: 14 residues. The CDR3 DNA reads TGTGCCATCAGTGATCGGGGGGATAATTCACCCCTCCACTTT. Protein product: CAISDRGDNSPLHF.

This clonotype was seen repeatedly, ten times or more. This chain links TRBV6-6 with TRBJ1-6, with TRBD1 as a possible D gene (5 bases). Germline V CDR1 and CDR2: MNHNY, SVGAGI (reference sequence). The CDR3 has 13 amino acids. V gave up 1 base and J gave up 10 bases, with 8 bases separating them. The CDR3 is CASSYLEGSPLHF. The DNA for the CDR3 is TGTGCCAGCAGTTACTTGGAGGGGTCACCCCTCCACTTT.

This clonotype was detected many times. The V and J genes are TRBV6-2 or TRBV6-3 and TRBJ2-3; maybe TRBD2 (7 bases). The CDR3 totals 17 residues. The V end was cut by 4 bases, the J end by 5 bases, with 22 bases between. Germline assignment: CDR1 MNHEY and CDR2 SVGEGT. Written as DNA, the CDR3 is TGTGCCAGCAGTTCCACCTCGGACGGGGGGCTTCGAGATACGCAGTATTTT. Amino acids: CASSSTSDGGLRDTQYF.

The chain combines TRBV18 with TRBJ1-6, with 7 nucleotides matching TRBD1. Germline trimming cut 1 base from V and 8 bases from J; bases unmatched to any gene: 5. The CDR3 is 15 amino acids. Germline assignment: CDR1 KGHSH and CDR2 LQKENI. The CDR3 protein is CASSPRAQGDSPLHF. DNA of the CDR3: TGTGCCAGCTCACCACGGGCCCAGGGGGATTCACCCCTCCACTTT.

At least ten counts were recorded for this clonotype. This chain connects TRBV7-2 to TRBJ2-1, with D maybe TRBD2 (6 bases). CDR1 SGHTA and CDR2 FQGNSA come from the germline V gene. V lost 8 bases to trimming and J lost 9 bases, with 20 bases between them. The CDR3 is 14 residues long. The CDR3 spells CASRDSRNLGEQFF. The CDR3 DNA sequence: TGTGCCAGCCGGGACTCGAGGAATCTAGGTGAGCAGTTCTTC.

This clonotype was seen repeatedly, ten times or more. This chain connects TRBV10-3 to TRBJ2-1, with D uncertain. The CDR3 length is 15 residues. Germline loops: CDR1 ENHRY, CDR2 SYGVKD. V shed 0 bases and J shed 1 base, with 7 bases lying between them. The CDR3, as DNA: TGTGCCATCAGTGAGTCGGCCCTTTCCTACAATGAGCAGTTCTTC. Amino acid sequence: CAISESALSYNEQFF.

In its sample, this clonotype was seen many times. The chain carries TRBV10-3 and TRBJ2-7, with 11 bases identical to TRBD2. V was clipped by 4 bases and J by 2 bases; unmatched bases: 7. The CDR3 sequence is 16 residues long. Germline loops: CDR1 ENHRY, CDR2 SYGVKD. For the CDR3, the DNA is TGTGCCATCAGTGCCCCACTAGCGGGGGACCCCTACGAGCAGTACTTC. It specifies CAISAPLAGDPYEQYF.

This clonotype was recorded many times. The gene calls are TRBV12-3 or TRBV12-4 and TRBJ2-3; TRBD2 might be the D (7 bases). Trimming took 8 bases from V and 0 from J, leaving 21 bases between them. There are 17 residues in the CDR3. The CDR3 reads CASLGAHSGPSTDTQYF. The CDR3 region has the DNA TGTGCCAGCCTGGGGGCCCATAGCGGGCCGAGCACAGATACGCAGTATTTT.

This clonotype was seen many times. The V and J genes are TRBV7-9 and TRBJ1-2, with D tentatively TRBD1 (5 bases). Trimming took off 4 bases at V and 11 bases at J, with 17 bases between the two ends. Germline V gene sequence: CDR1 SEHNR, CDR2 FQNEAQ (reference sequence). The CDR3 is 13 amino acids. In DNA, the CDR3 is TGTGCCAGCAGCTCGACAGCCCCCTGGGGTTACACCTTC. It is translated as CASSSTAPWGYTF. Complete variable domain (other parts from reference TRBV7-9 and TRBJ1-2): DTGVSQNPRHKITKRGQNVTFRCDPISEHNRLYWYRQTLGQGPEFLTYFQNEAQLEKSRLLSDRFSAERPKGSFSTLEIQRTEQGDSAMYLCASSSTAPWGYTFGSGTRLTVV.

This clonotype turned up a few times. The chain carries TRBV7-9 and TRBJ1-6; the D is unclear. CDR3 length: 13 residues. The ends were cut back, 6 bases at V and 8 bases at J, with 11 bases in the middle. CDR1 and CDR2 from the germline V gene are SEHNR and FQNEAQ (reference sequence). CDR3: CASRVTQDSPLHF. The CDR3 bases are TGTGCCAGCAGGGTCACCCAGGATTCACCCCTCCACTTT.

The table lists this clonotype with a few counts. V usage is TRBV6-2 or TRBV6-3 and J usage is TRBJ2-5; D unclear. V dropped 6 bases and J dropped 0 bases, with 20 bases sitting between them. Germline-derived CDR1 and CDR2 are MNHEY and SVGEGT. The CDR3 covers 17 residues. Written as DNA, the CDR3 is TGTGCCAGCAGCCACAGAGGACGGGTTTGGTACCAAGAGACCCAGTACTTC. Translated, it gives CASSHRGRVWYQETQYF.

The V gene is TRBV15, the J gene TRBJ2-7; the match to TRBD1 covers 7 bases. The V gene end was trimmed by 3 bases and the J gene end by 2 bases; junction bases not matched to a gene: 4. The CDR3 length is 14 residues. Germline loops: CDR1 LNHNV, CDR2 YYDKDF (reference sequence). CDR3 sequence reads: CATSRTGNPYEQYF. The CDR3 DNA follows: TGTGCCACCAGCAGGACAGGGAATCCCTACGAGCAGTACTTC.

This clonotype has more than one count but fewer than ten. DNA of the CDR3: TGCGCCAGCAGCCAAAAGTGGGGGACAGGCCCAGGGGAAAATGAAAAACTGTTTTTT. It specifies CASSQKWGTGPGENEKLFF. The rearrangement joins TRBV4-1 to TRBJ1-4; 8 nucleotides line up with TRBD1. From germline, CDR1 is MGHRA and CDR2 YSYEKL. The CDR3 runs 19 residues. V was clipped by 2 bases and J by 5 bases; unmatched bases: 16.

This chain uses TRBV6-5 with TRBJ2-3; the D gene is possibly TRBD2 (5 bases). In germline, CDR1 is MNHEY, CDR2 SVGAGI. The V end lost 4 bases, the J end lost 6 bases, and 20 bases lay between the germline ends. The CDR3 is 16 amino acids. DNA for the CDR3: TGTGCCAGCAGTTTATTGGGCTTAATAACGGGGGATACGCAGTATTTT. This gives the protein CASSLLGLITGDTQYF.